This TCR beta chain was sequenced for a study of post-analysis software for immune sequencing data. Study at large: Disease courses included relapsing-remitting, secondary progressive and progressive-relapsing multiple sclerosis.

Study-level points and caveats: Roughly 5 TRBV segments occurring more often in patients than controls included TRBV5-6, TRBV5-1 and TRBV20-1. Controls had significantly higher normalized Chao1 diversity than multiple sclerosis patients.

The TCR beta cDNA libraries contained unique molecular identifiers. Via MiXCR, TCRdb re-called the PCR reads, giving one row per CDR3 protein. This sample has about 200,000 distinct CDR3 sequences, with approximately 29% found just once. Looked up from germline, CDR1 is SGHTA and CDR2 is FQGNSA. The CDR3 consists of 13 residues. Trimming left V 5 bases short and J 6 bases short, with 11 bases between. The table lists this clonotype with many counts. Antigen: not known. The sample consisted of blood. This chain uses TRBV7-2 with TRBJ2-1; D is possibly TRBD1 (6 bases). The receptor's source is a girl aged 2 to 17 with multiple sclerosis. In DNA form, the CDR3 reads TGTGCCAGCAGCCCGGACAGAATCAATGAGCAGTTCTTC. It yields the protein CASSPDRINEQFF.